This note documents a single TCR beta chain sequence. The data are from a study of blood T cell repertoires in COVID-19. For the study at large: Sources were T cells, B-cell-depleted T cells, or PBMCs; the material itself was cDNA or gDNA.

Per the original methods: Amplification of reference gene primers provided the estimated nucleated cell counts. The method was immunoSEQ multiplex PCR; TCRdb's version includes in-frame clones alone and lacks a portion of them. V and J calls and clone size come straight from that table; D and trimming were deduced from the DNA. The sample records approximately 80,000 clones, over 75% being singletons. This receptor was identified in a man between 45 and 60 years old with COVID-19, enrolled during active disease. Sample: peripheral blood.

CDR3 protein: CASSMEQGRRNEQFF. CDR3 bases: TGTGCCAGTAGTATGGAACAGGGTAGGCGGAATGAGCAGTTCTTC. V is TRBV19 and J is TRBJ2-1, with D possibly matching TRBD1 (6 bases). The V end lost 3 bases, the J end lost 7 bases, and 16 bases lay between the germline ends. This CDR3 spans 15 amino acids. Germline V gene data show CDR1 as LNHDA and CDR2 as SQIVND (reference sequence).